The T cell receptor beta chain described here comes from a study of T cell repertoires in Merkel cell carcinoma (dated by TCRdb to the late 2010s). Regarding the complete study: Patients who had received intralesional immunotherapy or systemic immune checkpoint blockade prior to the biopsy were excluded. A diagnosis of MCPyV-positive Merkel cell carcinoma and successful in vitro expansion of tumor-infiltrating lymphocytes were required for inclusion. The MCPyV-specific clonotypes were initially defined from expanded tumor-infiltrating lymphocytes through tetramer sorting, cloning and paired TCR sequencing.

TRB CDR3 sequencing and data processing of tumor genomic DNA were performed with the immunoSEQ assay. TCRdb carries this immuneACCESS record with in-frame sequences only. Its versions omit some clonotypes, under half of them owing to an unresolved V gene in the studies checked, with the rest unexplained. Present in this sample are 12,000 to 15,000 clones, 65% to 85% of which were seen just once. The ten top clones hold approximately 17% of the sample. Beyond this particular receptor, the publication reports: The study did not examine normal tissue biopsies.

On this clone: The antigen this receptor binds is unknown. It has no much larger one-base neighbor in the sample; base qualities were not kept.

The junction carries 5 bases between V and J, which are trimmed by 6 bases and 2 bases respectively. From the cysteine through the phenylalanine, the CDR3 covers 11 amino acids. Only the CDR3 portion is preserved as DNA: 33 bases, with reading frame beginning at the first base. Sequences MNHEY (CDR1) and SMNVEV (CDR2) are obtained from the germline V gene (reference sequence). Every study subject tested positive for serum antibodies to T-antigen and had biopsy-confirmed Merkel cell carcinoma that was MCPyV-positive. Genomic DNA was extracted from roughly six adjacent 10-micron frozen tumor sections without any cell sorting or culture. Roughly 5 x 5 x 5 mm of tumor biopsy tissue was frozen in optimal cutting temperature compound. The presence of abundant Merkel cell carcinoma and infiltrating cells in the frozen biopsy was confirmed on hematoxylin and eosin scout sections.

The origin of this receptor is an adult with Merkel cell carcinoma. The sequence joins TRBV27 to TRBJ2-7; no D segment can be confidently identified. Specimen: tumor tissue. In nucleotide form, the sequence is TGTGCCAGCAGCAGGACCTACGAGCAGTACTTC. It encodes CASSRTYEQYF.